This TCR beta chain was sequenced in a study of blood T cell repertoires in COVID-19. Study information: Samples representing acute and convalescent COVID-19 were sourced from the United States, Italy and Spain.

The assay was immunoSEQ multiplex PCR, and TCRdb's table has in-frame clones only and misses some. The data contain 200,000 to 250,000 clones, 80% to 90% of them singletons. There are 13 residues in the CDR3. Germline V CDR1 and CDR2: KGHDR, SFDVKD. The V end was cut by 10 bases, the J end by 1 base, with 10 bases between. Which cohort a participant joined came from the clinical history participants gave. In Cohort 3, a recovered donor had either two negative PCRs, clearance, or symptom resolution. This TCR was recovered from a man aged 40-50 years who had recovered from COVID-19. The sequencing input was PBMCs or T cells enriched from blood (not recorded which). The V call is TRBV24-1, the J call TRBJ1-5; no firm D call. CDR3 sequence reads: CATAQASNQPQHF. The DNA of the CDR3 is TGTGCCACTGCTCAAGCCAGCAATCAGCCCCAGCATTTT.